This T cell receptor (beta chain) appears in the sequencing data of a study of cytomegalovirus exposure and HLA in healthy donors. General study results and limits: Follow-up analysis seemed to connect common viral pathogens with several of the most significant clusters identified. By a later analysis, the bulk of CMV-associated TCR beta chains appeared HLA-restricted.

The CDR3 is 15 amino acids. CDR1 is SSHAT and CDR2 is FNYEAQ in the germline V gene (reference sequence). 13 Jbeta primers and 60 Vbeta primers were used for the PCR. TCRdb keeps only in-frame clones here, not all; method: immunoSEQ multiplex PCR. In total, the table holds about 64,000 clones. Comment on this clone: Its antigen is currently unknown. The junction differs from germline at one of its ends, possibly a read error.

The J gene is TRBJ2-2, the V gene TRBV7-7; D perhaps matches TRBD2 (5 bases). The sequence was obtained from a young woman in good health and CMV-seronegative. The sample consisted of PBMCs. CDR3 DNA: TGTGCTAGCAGCCCGCTACGGGGGAACACCGGGGAGCTGTTTTTT. Translating gives CASSPLRGNTGELFF.